These 16 T cell receptor beta chains share one sample of origin, sequenced in a study of blood T cell repertoires in COVID-19. Using immunoSEQ multiplex PCR, the repertoire was profiled, and TCRdb retains in-frame clones only, with some absent. The table lists approximately 60,000 clones, roughly three quarters of them singletons. The specimen sequenced was peripheral blood. These receptor sequences come from an elderly woman with active or convalescent COVID-19.

This sequence joins TRBV7-2 and TRBJ1-2; TRBD1 is a possible D gene (6 bases). CDR1 is SGHTA and CDR2 is FQGNSA in the germline V gene. Trimming pared 7 bases from V and 6 bases from J, leaving 21 bases between. The CDR3 covers 15 residues. In DNA, the CDR3 is TGTGCCAGCACCATCCGAGGGGGGGGGCGCGATGGCTACACCTTC. As protein: CASTIRGGGRDGYTF.

The V gene is TRBV29-1, the J gene TRBJ2-4, with D hard to call. Germline V gene sequence: CDR1 SQVTM, CDR2 ANQGSEA. The length of the CDR3 is 12 residues. V lost 4 bases to trimming and J lost 6 bases, with 10 bases between them. The CDR3 here is CSVVDILNIQYF. The CDR3, as DNA: TGCAGCGTTGTTGACATCCTAAACATTCAGTACTTC.

V usage is TRBV2 and J usage is TRBJ1-2; D not certain. Trimming cost V 7 bases and J 5 bases, with 17 bases left between them. The CDR3 totals 14 residues. Germline CDR1 and CDR2: SNHLY and FYNNEI. The CDR3 DNA reads TGTGCCAGCACCGGCGACTTAAATTTTTATGGCTACACCTTC. This gives the protein CASTGDLNFYGYTF. Using reference TRBV2 and TRBJ1-2 for the parts outside the CDR3, the full variable domain is EPEVTQTPSHQVTQMGQEVILRCVPISNHLYFYWYRQILGQKVEFLVSFYNNEISEKSEIFDDQFSVERPDGSNFTLKIRSTKLEDSAMYFCASTGDLNFYGYTFGSGTRLTVV.

The chain has TRBV5-4 and TRBJ1-2; 8 bases align to TRBD1. The CDR3 totals 16 residues. CDR1 SGHNT and CDR2 YYREEE come from the germline V gene (reference sequence). With 0 bases clipped from V and 6 bases from J, the junction kept 10 bases outside the gene matches. CDR3 nucleotide sequence: TGTGCCAGCAGCTTGGCTTCGGTGAGGACAGGGCATGGCTACACCTTC. As protein: CASSLASVRTGHGYTF.

The chain carries TRBV6-5 and TRBJ2-2; D ambiguous. The length of the CDR3 is 12 residues. From germline, CDR1 is MNHEY and CDR2 SVGAGI. Trimming took off 5 bases at V and 4 bases at J, with 5 bases between the two ends. The CDR3 loop reads CASSTITGELFF. CDR3 in DNA: TGTGCCAGCAGTACAATCACCGGGGAGCTGTTTTTT.

The table lists this clone with a count of one. The gene calls are TRBV30 and TRBJ1-3; D gene ambiguous. In germline, CDR1 is GTSNPN, CDR2 SVGIG (reference sequence). V lost 4 bases to trimming and J lost 3 bases, with 13 bases between them. This CDR3 is built from 14 residues. CDR3 DNA sequence: TGTGCCTGGAAGGCCTCCGGAGGTGGAAACACCATATATTTT. As protein: CAWKASGGGNTIYF. Drawing the rest from reference TRBV30 and TRBJ1-3, the complete variable domain is SQTIHQWPATLVQPVGSPLSLECTVEGTSNPNLYWYRQAAGRGLQLLFYSVGIGQISSEVPQNLSASRPQDRQFILSSKKLLLSDSGFYLCAWKASGGGNTIYFGEGSWLTVV.

The genes are TRBV4-2 and TRBJ1-6; 7 nucleotides align to TRBD1. Germline CDR1 and CDR2: LGHNA and YNFKEQ. With 2 bases clipped from V and 6 bases from J, the junction kept 7 bases outside the gene matches. The CDR3 is 16 amino acids. CDR3 residues: CASSQPPAGGNSPLHF. CDR3 DNA: TGTGCCAGCAGCCAACCGCCGGCAGGGGGTAATTCACCCCTCCACTTT.

The chain has TRBV7-6 and TRBJ1-6; D uncertain. CDR3 length: 16 amino acids. From germline, CDR1 is SGHVS and CDR2 FNYEAQ. The ends were cut back, 5 bases at V and 7 bases at J, with 18 bases in the middle. The CDR3 sequence is CASSQGSGQENSPLHF. As DNA, the CDR3 is TGTGCCAGCAGCCAAGGTAGCGGCCAAGAAAATTCACCCCTCCACTTT.

On this clone itself: The sample carries other DNA sequences with the same CDR3. The chain has TRBV2 and TRBJ1-6; 7 positions match TRBD1. V trimming: 5 bases; J trimming: 6 bases; junction bases outside the gene matches: 4. Germline V gene lookup returns CDR1 SNHLY and CDR2 FYNNEI. The CDR3 covers 14 residues. Here the CDR3 reads CASSQGQLNSPLHF. CDR3 DNA sequence: TGTGCCAGCAGTCAGGGACAGCTTAATTCACCCCTCCACTTT.

This chain joins TRBV4-1 and TRBJ2-3; 9 nucleotides agree with TRBD2. CDR3 length: 18 amino acids. With V trimmed by 0 bases and J by 1 base, 8 bases remained unmatched. Germline values: CDR1 MGHRA, CDR2 YSYEKL. CDR3: CASSQDVTSGTRTDTQYF. CDR3 sequence (DNA): TGCGCCAGCAGCCAAGATGTGACTAGCGGAACCCGCACAGATACGCAGTATTTT.

This chain links TRBV6-1 with TRBJ2-7; TRBD1 might be the D (6 bases). Germline CDR1 reads MNHNS; CDR2 reads SASEGT. The CDR3 contains 14 residues. The germline V and J ends were trimmed by 0 bases and 2 bases, with 8 bases remaining between them. The CDR3 DNA reads TGTGCCAGCAGTGAAGCAGGGGGAACCTACGAGCAGTACTTC. It codes for CASSEAGGTYEQYF.

This clone appeared a single time. The chain is built from TRBV5-1 and TRBJ2-3; 8 nucleotides agree with TRBD2. V was clipped by 2 bases and J by 0 bases; unmatched bases: 5. The V gene's germline CDR1 is SGHRS and CDR2 YFSETQ. This CDR3 is 16 amino acids long. The CDR3 bases are TGCGCCAGCAGCTTCCAACTAGCGGTTAGCACAGATACGCAGTATTTT. This codes for CASSFQLAVSTDTQYF.

J is TRBJ1-2 and V is TRBV29-1, with D possibly being TRBD1 (5 bases). Germline-derived CDR1 and CDR2 are SQVTM and ANQGSEA. Trimming pared 2 bases from V and 4 bases from J, leaving 11 bases between. The CDR3 extends over 13 amino acids. CDR3 nucleotides: TGCAGCGTTGAAAAACAGGTGACCTATGGCTACACCTTC. Translating gives CSVEKQVTYGYTF. Full variable domain (rest looked up from reference TRBV29-1 and TRBJ1-2): SAVISQKPSRDICQRGTSLTIQCQVDSQVTMMFWYRQQPGQSLTLIATANQGSEATYESGFVIDKFPISRPNLTFSTLTVSNMSPEDSSIYLCSVEKQVTYGYTFGSGTRLTVV.

J is TRBJ1-4 and V is TRBV5-6; 9 bases align to TRBD1. The ends lost 1 base at V and 8 bases at J; junction bases unmatched: 6. Germline V gene data show CDR1 as SGHDT and CDR2 as YYEEEE. This CDR3 is built from 15 residues. CDR3 bases: TGTGCCAGCAGCTTGCGGACAGGGGAGCGGGAAAAACTGTTTTTT. This gives the protein CASSLRTGEREKLFF.

The chain couples TRBV7-9 to TRBJ1-5; D is uncertain. Per the germline V gene, CDR1 is SEHNR and CDR2 is FQNEAQ (reference sequence). Trimming cost V 1 base and J 0 bases, with 13 bases left between them. This CDR3 region has 17 residues. This chain's CDR3 is CASSLGQEANSNQPQHF. For the CDR3, the DNA is TGTGCCAGCAGCTTAGGTCAGGAAGCTAATAGCAATCAGCCCCAGCATTTT.

The chain employs TRBV18 and TRBJ1-2; D not certain. Deletions cut 3 bases from V and 5 bases from J, with 22 bases between. CDR3 length: 17 residues. Germline V CDR1 and CDR2: KGHSH, LQKENI. The chain's CDR3 is CASSPQGGQPRRYGYTF. DNA for the CDR3: TGTGCCAGCTCACCGCAAGGTGGGCAGCCCAGGAGGTATGGCTACACCTTC.